There are many counts of the clone carrying this TCR beta chain. Its cognate antigen is unknown. CDR3 length: 15 amino acids. From germline, CDR1 is SGHRS and CDR2 YFSETQ. V shed 0 bases and J shed 0 bases, with 7 bases lying between them. The data were obtained in a study of T-cell memory formation after mild COVID-19. Study-wide points: The study detected some responding clones in pre-infection memory, suggesting cross-reactive memory joined. Shrinking CD4+ clones resided mostly in CM and EM, and CD8+ ones in EMRA.

cDNA libraries for TCR alpha and TCR beta, carrying sample barcodes and UMIs, came from 5'RACE with constant-segment primers. A single record per CDR3 protein comes from TCRdb applying MiXCR to the 5' RACE reads. This sample yields under 300,000 distinct CDR3 sequences, of which more than 8% are seen a single time; roughly a fifth belongs to the top ten. Sequenced material: PBMCs or a T cell subset sorted from them (not recorded which). The chain carries TRBV5-1 and TRBJ2-1; D is undetermined. This clonotype originated in a man between 18 and 35 years old who had mild COVID-19 (a few samples of this study predate the infection). Cell type and time point are not known. For the CDR3, the DNA is TGCGCCAGCAGCTTGGCCCTACTCTCCTACAATGAGCAGTTCTTC. Translation gives CASSLALLSYNEQFF.